The present entry profiles one T cell receptor (beta chain) with its context. This CDR3 region has 15 residues. V lost 6 bases, J lost 2 bases, and 9 bases stayed unmatched. CDR1 is SNHLY, CDR2 FYNNEI, per germline. This sample is drawn from a study of OX40 agonist ivuxolimab in advanced cancers. Generated by immunoSEQ multiplex PCR, the TCRdb table keeps only in-frame clones and is missing some. Counted here are some 80,000 clones, roughly 91% occurring once; the ten biggest clones make up around 2.6%. The sample here was CD4+ or CD8+ T cells sorted from blood, taken in a trial of the OX40 agonist ivuxolimab. The source is an adult with an advanced solid tumor such as melanoma, head and neck, liver or kidney cancer. The gene calls are TRBV2 and TRBJ1-1, with TRBD1 matching over 7 bases. In DNA, the CDR3 is TGTGCCAGCAGGCTACTAGACAGGGCCAACACTGAAGCTTTCTTT. Protein sequence: CASRLLDRANTEAFF.